Listed here are 22 T cell receptor beta chains from one sample, sequenced in a study of CD8 T cells in ankylosing spondylitis. The study's findings and limits: Blood of patients with ankylosing spondylitis appeared to be characterized by a TCR beta motif of several highly homologous variants.

Each CDR3 protein is one row after TCRdb ran MiXCR on the 5' RACE reads. The profile shows 450,000 to 550,000 distinct CDR3 sequences, roughly 5.3% of them singletons. These receptors lack a known antigen. Sequencing used blood, either unsorted or a sorted T cell fraction (not recorded which). All receptors derive from a male donor with ankylosing spondylitis.

This clonotype has more than one count but fewer than ten. The chain has TRBV4-3 and TRBJ2-7, with D perhaps matching TRBD1 (5 bases). Germline assignment: CDR1 LGHNA and CDR2 YSLEER. The ends were cut back, 1 base at V and 1 base at J, with 11 bases in the middle. There are 15 residues in the CDR3. The CDR3 region is CASSQGTLQSYEQYF. CDR3 nucleotides: TGCGCCAGCAGCCAAGGGACACTCCAATCCTACGAGCAGTACTTC.

This clonotype was seen at least ten times. The gene calls are TRBV4-3 and TRBJ1-2; D is ambiguous. CDR1 is LGHNA, CDR2 YSLEER, per germline. Between the trimmed V and J ends, which lost 1 base and 5 bases, there was a span of 8 bases. This CDR3 region has 13 residues. The CDR3 protein is CASSQGAAYGYTF. CDR3 sequence (DNA): TGCGCCAGCAGCCAAGGGGCAGCGTATGGCTACACCTTC.

The rearrangement joins TRBV12-3 or TRBV12-4 to TRBJ2-1; 9 nucleotides line up with TRBD2. This CDR3 has 16 residues. J was trimmed by 3 bases and V by 3 bases; bases with no gene match: 6. CDR3 in amino acids: CASSLGGGDFYNEQFF. In DNA form, the CDR3 reads TGTGCCAGCAGTTTGGGCGGGGGGGATTTCTACAATGAGCAGTTCTTC.

This clonotype appeared a few times. This chain joins TRBV6-2 or TRBV6-3 and TRBJ2-7; tentative D call: TRBD2 (5 bases). Trimming took off 5 bases at V and 2 bases at J, with 13 bases between the two ends. The CDR3 contains 14 residues. From germline, CDR1 is MNHEY and CDR2 SVGEGT. CDR3 sequence: CASSPRGITYEQYF. CDR3 bases: TGTGCCAGCAGTCCTCGGGGAATCACCTACGAGCAGTACTTC.

The sample holds many counts of this clonotype. V gene TRBV5-1 combines with J gene TRBJ2-5; weak D call: TRBD2 (5 bases). This CDR3 spans 14 amino acids. CDR1 SGHRS and CDR2 YFSETQ come from the germline V gene. Trimming cost V 0 bases and J 7 bases, with 13 bases left between them. This CDR3 is CASSLAPAVGTQYF. The DNA for the CDR3 is TGCGCCAGCAGCTTGGCACCAGCGGTAGGGACCCAGTACTTC.

The chain has TRBV6-2 or TRBV6-3 and TRBJ2-1; D not certain. CDR1 is MNHEY, CDR2 SVGEGT, per germline. This CDR3 region has 15 residues. The V gene lost 3 bases and the J gene lost 4 bases, with 13 bases spanning the gap. This CDR3 is CASSYDVSVYNEQFF. The CDR3 coding sequence is TGTGCCAGCAGTTATGACGTCTCGGTTTACAATGAGCAGTTCTTC.

This clonotype came up many times. The rearrangement links TRBV4-2 to TRBJ1-3; weak D call: TRBD1 (6 bases). The V end was cut by 0 bases, the J end by 1 base, with 13 bases between. Germline values: CDR1 LGHNA, CDR2 YNFKEQ. The CDR3 totals 17 residues. The CDR3 nucleotides are TGTGCCAGCAGCCAAGATGTAAGGGGACAATCTGGAAACACCATATATTTT. This codes for CASSQDVRGQSGNTIYF.

This sequence joins TRBV7-9 and TRBJ2-3, with D perhaps TRBD2 (6 bases). The germline gives CDR1 SEHNR, CDR2 FQNEAQ (reference sequence). Trimming left V 2 bases short and J 0 bases short, with 9 bases between. CDR3 size: 15 residues. The CDR3 loop is CASSLLLASTDTQYF. Here the CDR3 DNA reads TGTGCCAGCAGCTTATTACTAGCCAGCACAGATACGCAGTATTTT.

This clonotype came up many times. The chain combines TRBV12-3 or TRBV12-4 with TRBJ1-2; maybe TRBD1 (5 bases). The CDR3 is made up of 13 amino acids. V dropped 5 bases and J dropped 4 bases, with 11 bases sitting between them. The CDR3 loop reads CASSRGDRYGYTF. The CDR3, as DNA: TGTGCCAGCAGTCGGGGGGATCGCTATGGCTACACCTTC.

This clonotype was recorded many times. The chain is built from TRBV6-2 or TRBV6-3 and TRBJ2-7; 9 nucleotides agree with TRBD2. This CDR3 has 17 amino acids. Germline V CDR1 and CDR2: MNHEY, SVGEGT. Trimming removed 6 bases from V and 0 bases from J; junction bases left unmatched: 12. The CDR3 loop is CASSSGGLARRSYEQYF. In nucleotides, the CDR3 is TGTGCCAGCAGCTCCGGCGGACTAGCGAGACGCTCCTACGAGCAGTACTTC.

This clonotype occurred many times. V is TRBV6-5 and J is TRBJ1-5; D may be TRBD1 (5 bases). Trimming left V 0 bases short and J 5 bases short, with 17 bases between. The germline CDR1 and CDR2 sequences are MNHEY and SVGAGI. This CDR3 has 17 residues. The CDR3 region is CASSYSGDLMGHQPQHF. In DNA, the CDR3 is TGTGCCAGCAGTTACTCGGGGGATCTCATGGGACATCAGCCCCAGCATTTT.

This clonotype was seen many times. J is TRBJ1-2 and V is TRBV6-5; D unclear. CDR3 length: 12 residues. Trimming shortened V by 7 bases and J by 2 bases, and 8 bases separated the two germline ends. Germline lookup yields CDR1 MNHEY and CDR2 SVGAGI. For the CDR3, the DNA is TGTGCCAGCACCACAGCCAACTATGGCTACACCTTC. This translates into CASTTANYGYTF.

This clonotype came up many times. This chain joins TRBV20-1 and TRBJ2-3; no clear D gene. V gave up 6 bases and J gave up 0 bases, with 10 bases separating them. CDR3 size: 13 residues. Germline V gene lookup returns CDR1 DFQATT and CDR2 SNEGSKA (reference sequence). DNA for the CDR3: TGCAGTGCGGCGCAGAGGAGCACAGATACGCAGTATTTT. Translation gives CSAAQRSTDTQYF.

V usage is TRBV7-3 and J usage is TRBJ2-5; maybe TRBD1 (5 bases). CDR3 length equals 13 residues. Per germline, CDR1 SGHTA and CDR2 FQGTGA. Trimming cost V 4 bases and J 5 bases, with 11 bases left between them. The CDR3 nucleotides are TGTGCCAGCAGCTCAAGGGGTTCTGAGACCCAGTACTTC. Protein: CASSSRGSETQYF.

This clonotype was found many times. This sequence joins TRBV12-3 or TRBV12-4 and TRBJ1-2, with a weak D call TRBD1 (5 bases). CDR3 size: 16 residues. With 2 bases removed from V and 5 bases from J, the gap between germline ends came to 18 bases. The CDR3 coding sequence is TGTGCCAGCAGTTTAAGAGTCGGCAGGGTGGGTTATGGCTACACCTTC. This codes for CASSLRVGRVGYGYTF.

This clonotype was detected many times. The J gene is TRBJ2-7, the V gene TRBV27; D is undetermined. The CDR3 extends over 14 amino acids. The V end was cut by 3 bases, the J end by 2 bases, with 11 bases between. CDR1 is MNHEY and CDR2 is SMNVEV in the germline V gene (reference sequence). CDR3 sequence (DNA): TGTGCCAGCAGTTTTCTGGACGGAACCTACGAGCAGTACTTC. Translation gives CASSFLDGTYEQYF.

This clonotype was seen repeatedly, ten times or more. The chain employs TRBV5-6 and TRBJ1-6; possible D gene TRBD1, 5 bases. The CDR3 is 14 amino acids. V dropped 3 bases and J dropped 7 bases, with 11 bases sitting between them. Looked up from germline, CDR1 is SGHDT and CDR2 is YYEEEE. In DNA, the CDR3 is TGTGCCAGCAGCTGGGGCCAGAGGAATTCACCCCTCCACTTT. This sequence encodes CASSWGQRNSPLHF. The full variable domain, completed using reference TRBV5-6 and TRBJ1-6, is DAGVTQSPTHLIKTRGQQVTLRCSPKSGHDTVSWYQQALGQGPQFIFQYYEEEERQRGNFPDRFSGHQFPNYSSELNVNALLLGDSALYLCASSWGQRNSPLHFGNGTRLTVT.

This clonotype was seen a handful of times. This sequence joins TRBV12-3 or TRBV12-4 and TRBJ1-1; D possibly corresponds to TRBD1 (5 bases). The length of the CDR3 is 13 residues. The ends were cut back, 3 bases at V and 7 bases at J, with 12 bases in the middle. In DNA form, the CDR3 reads TGTGCCAGCAGTTTTGGGAGGGGCGATGAAGCTTTCTTT. Its translation is CASSFGRGDEAFF.

This clonotype came up many times. J is TRBJ1-1 and V is TRBV25-1, with D uncertain. This CDR3 is built from 12 residues. CDR1 is MGHDK, CDR2 SYGVNS, per germline. Trimming shortened V by 1 base and J by 1 base, and 1 base separated the two germline ends. CDR3 DNA: TGTGCCAGCAGTGAATGGAACACTGAAGCTTTCTTT. Protein sequence: CASSEWNTEAFF.

There are a few counts of this clonotype. This chain connects TRBV5-1 to TRBJ2-7, with D perhaps being TRBD1 or TRBD2 (5 bases each). The CDR3 has 13 residues. Trimming took 0 bases from V and 4 from J, leaving 8 bases between them. Germline V lookup: CDR1 SGHRS, CDR2 YFSETQ. CDR3 nucleotide sequence: TGCGCCAGCAGCTTGGTGGGGGAGTACGAGCAGTACTTC. The encoded protein is CASSLVGEYEQYF. The whole variable domain, filled in from reference TRBV5-1 and TRBJ2-7, reads KAGVTQTPRYLIKTRGQQVTLSCSPISGHRSVSWYQQTPGQGLQFLFEYFSETQRNKGNFPGRFSGRQFSNSRSEMNVSTLELGDSALYLCASSLVGEYEQYFGPGTRLTVT.

The CDR3 DNA reads TGTGCCAGCAGCTTAGACGAACGACGCTATGGCTACACCTTC. Residues: CASSLDERRYGYTF. The J gene is TRBJ1-2, the V gene TRBV7-9; D ambiguous. V gave up 1 base and J gave up 4 bases, with 10 bases separating them. Germline assignment: CDR1 SEHNR and CDR2 FQNEAQ (reference sequence). The CDR3 contains 14 residues.

This clonotype has a count of ten or more. The chain's CDR3 is CASSQDRRRGGNEQFF. The CDR3 bases are TGTGCCAGCAGCCAAGATCGTCGGCGGGGGGGTAATGAGCAGTTCTTC. V and J are TRBV4-2 and TRBJ2-1; the match to TRBD2 covers 9 bases. CDR1 LGHNA and CDR2 YNFKEQ come from the germline V gene. J gave up 7 bases and V 0 bases, and 7 bases lay outside the gene matches. The CDR3 has 16 amino acids.